The 29 T cell receptor beta chains in this list originate from one sample, sequenced in a study of beta chain features in type 1 diabetes. The isolated RNA, all of it, was reverse transcribed, so expressed TCRB transcripts were what got sequenced. Measured with immunoSEQ multiplex PCR; TCRdb has only the in-frame clones, and not every one. The data contain about 240,000 clones, more than 11% of them singletons. The antigens for these receptors are not known. General study findings and limits: Across all four CD4+ subsets, people with type 1 diabetes showed modestly shorter TCRB CDR3s.

The sample was naive CD4+ T cells from blood. Receptors originate from a man aged 25 to 40 with type 1 diabetes.

J is TRBJ2-5 and V is TRBV5-1, with D possibly matching TRBD1 (5 bases). The CDR3 has 15 residues. V dropped 4 bases and J dropped 2 bases, with 15 bases sitting between them. The germline CDR1 and CDR2 sequences are SGHRS and YFSETQ. The CDR3 loop reads CASSLPDTIQETQYF. CDR3 DNA sequence: TGCGCCAGCAGCCTCCCGGACACGATACAAGAGACCCAGTACTTC.

This clone was counted a few times. V usage is TRBV7-8 and J usage is TRBJ2-4; 8 bases are shared with TRBD1. Unmatched junction bases numbered 12, after V lost 2 bases and J lost 0 bases. Germline V lookup: CDR1 SGHVS, CDR2 FQNEAQ. This CDR3 has 19 amino acids. In nucleotides, the CDR3 is TGTGCCAGCAGCTTAAGGAGGGTGGAGGACAGGGCAGCCAAAAACATTCAGTACTTC. This sequence encodes CASSLRRVEDRAAKNIQYF.

This clone was counted only a few times. The chain joins TRBV5-1 to TRBJ1-4, with a possible D match to TRBD1 (6 bases). V lost 0 bases and J lost 8, with 8 bases in between. The CDR3 runs to 13 residues. Germline V gene sequence: CDR1 SGHRS, CDR2 YFSETQ. The CDR3 DNA is TGCGCCAGCAGCTTGGGACAGGAAGAAAAACTGTTTTTT. This translates into CASSLGQEEKLFF.

There are a few counts of this clone. J is TRBJ2-4 and V is TRBV6-5; TRBD2 might be the D (5 bases). The V gene's germline CDR1 is MNHEY and CDR2 SVGAGI. Trimming took off 2 bases at V and 2 bases at J, with 10 bases between the two ends. CDR3 length: 15 amino acids. The CDR3, as DNA: TGTGCCAGCAGTTACGGCGCCGGGACCAAAAACATTCAGTACTTC. Amino acid sequence: CASSYGAGTKNIQYF.

This chain joins TRBV7-9 and TRBJ2-2, with D maybe TRBD2 (5 bases). Germline CDR1 reads SEHNR; CDR2 reads FQNEAQ (reference sequence). The CDR3 length is 16 residues. V lost 5 bases and J 2 bases, leaving 15 bases between the germline ends. The CDR3 coding sequence is TGTGCCAGCAGCCCTGGGGTTAGCGATAACACCGGGGAGCTGTTTTTT. Protein product: CASSPGVSDNTGELFF.

The chain joins TRBV5-6 to TRBJ2-7; tentatively, D is TRBD2 (5 bases). This CDR3 has 15 residues. Germline loops: CDR1 SGHDT, CDR2 YYEEEE. V lost 3 bases, J lost 0 bases, and 13 bases lay in between. The CDR3 DNA reads as TGTGCCAGCAGCTCGTACCTGGGGAGCTCCTACGAGCAGTACTTC. This sequence encodes CASSSYLGSSYEQYF.

The CDR3: CASSLASLTTDTQYF. The CDR3 DNA reads TGTGCCAGCAGCTTGGCCTCACTAACCACAGATACGCAGTATTTT. The V gene is TRBV5-4, the J gene TRBJ2-3; D is unclear. CDR1 and CDR2 (germline): SGHNT, YYREEE (reference sequence). V was cut by 0 bases and J by 2 bases, with 10 bases left in between. The CDR3 consists of 15 residues. Variable domain in full (rest from reference TRBV5-4 and TRBJ2-3): ETGVTQSPTHLIKTRGQQVTLRCSSQSGHNTVSWYQQALGQGPQFIFQYYREEENGRGNFPPRFSGLQFPNYSSELNVNALELDDSALYLCASSLASLTTDTQYFGPGTRLTVL.

The chain has TRBV4-1 and TRBJ1-2, with a weak D call TRBD1 (5 bases). This CDR3 spans 14 amino acids. Trimming left V 4 bases short and J 6 bases short, with 15 bases between. Germline assignment: CDR1 MGHRA and CDR2 YSYEKL. This CDR3 reads CASSLDSLPNGYTF. The CDR3, as DNA: TGCGCCAGCAGCCTCGACAGCCTACCGAATGGCTACACCTTC.

This clone was seen a handful of times. The CDR3 DNA reads TGTGCCACCAGAAACAACCAAGAGACCCAGTACTTC. Translated: CATRNNQETQYF. The rearrangement uses TRBV15 and TRBJ2-5; D uncertain. Trimming stripped 6 bases from V and 0 bases from J, with 5 bases between. The CDR3 sequence is 12 residues long. In germline, CDR1 is LNHNV, CDR2 YYDKDF (reference sequence).

The V gene is TRBV20-1, the J gene TRBJ1-1; D gene ambiguous. V lost 2 bases and J 4 bases, leaving 5 bases between the germline ends. The germline CDR1 and CDR2 sequences are DFQATT and SNEGSKA (reference sequence). The CDR3 runs to 11 residues. In nucleotides, the CDR3 is TGCAGTGCTAGATCTCTCACTGAAGCTTTCTTT. Amino acids: CSARSLTEAFF.

V is TRBV29-1 and J is TRBJ1-1, with 9 nucleotides matching TRBD1. From germline, CDR1 is SQVTM and CDR2 ANQGSEA. The CDR3 covers 13 residues. The V segment lost 4 bases and the J segment 5 bases; nucleotides outside the gene matches: 5. The CDR3 coding sequence is TGCAGCGTTGGGACAGGGGTAAAGACTGAAGCTTTCTTT. Its translation is CSVGTGVKTEAFF.

The chain uses TRBV6-6 and TRBJ1-3, with no clear D. Germline lookup yields CDR1 MNHNY and CDR2 SVGAGI (reference sequence). The ends were cut back, 8 bases at V and 3 bases at J, with 5 bases in the middle. This CDR3 is 11 amino acids long. This CDR3 is CASGVGNTIYF. Written as DNA, the CDR3 is TGTGCCAGCGGAGTTGGAAACACCATATATTTT.

On this clone: Other DNA sequences from this sample encode an identical CDR3 as well. V is TRBV5-1 and J is TRBJ2-1; 13 bases match TRBD2. Germline V CDR1 and CDR2: SGHRS, YFSETQ. This CDR3 region has 15 residues. V trimming: 5 bases; J trimming: 5 bases; junction bases outside the gene matches: 4. The CDR3 DNA is TGCGCCAGCAGTTCCGGGACTAGCGGGAACAATGAGCAGTTCTTC. This encodes CASSSGTSGNNEQFF.

The chain recombines TRBV30 with TRBJ1-1; TRBD1 matches 9 bases. V lost 3 bases and J lost 3; bases outside the gene matches: 8. Germline CDR1 GTSNPN, CDR2 SVGIG (reference sequence). The CDR3 has 15 amino acids. The CDR3 is CAWRLDDRGYTEAFF. The CDR3 DNA is TGTGCCTGGAGACTGGACGACAGGGGGTACACTGAAGCTTTCTTT.

Only a few counts were recorded for this clone. The CDR3 sequence is CASRTDFYYGYTF. The CDR3, as DNA: TGTGCCAGTAGGACAGATTTCTACTATGGCTACACCTTC. This rearrangement joins TRBV19 to TRBJ1-2, with TRBD1 as a possible D gene (5 bases). The germline V gene encodes CDR1 LNHDA and CDR2 SQIVND (reference sequence). Between the trimmed V and J ends, which lost 6 bases and 3 bases, there was a span of 11 bases. The CDR3 has 13 residues.

This clone was detected a few times. V and J are TRBV18 and TRBJ2-1; TRBD2 is a possible D gene (5 bases). V was trimmed by 3 bases and J by 3 bases, leaving 15 bases between them. The germline V gene encodes CDR1 KGHSH and CDR2 LQKENI. This CDR3 comprises 16 residues. CDR3 loop: CASSPLRETNYNEQFF. CDR3 nucleotides: TGTGCCAGCTCACCTCTTAGGGAGACTAACTACAATGAGCAGTTCTTC.

This clone was seen more than once but under ten times. V and J are TRBV5-4 and TRBJ2-1; 8 bases are shared with TRBD2. Germline loops: CDR1 SGHNT, CDR2 YYREEE (reference sequence). V lost 3 bases and J lost 7; bases outside the gene matches: 12. The CDR3 runs 16 residues. This chain's CDR3 is CASSSPVSGVVNEQFF. CDR3 coding DNA: TGTGCCAGCAGCTCCCCTGTTAGCGGGGTAGTAAATGAGCAGTTCTTC.

The sample holds a few counts of this clone. This chain joins TRBV6-5 and TRBJ2-2; 7 nucleotides match TRBD1. Per the germline V gene, CDR1 is MNHEY and CDR2 is SVGAGI. V was pared by 7 bases and J by 4 bases, with 6 bases of the junction left unmatched. The CDR3 is 14 amino acids. The CDR3 nucleotides read TGTGCCAGCACGAGGGGGCAGACCACCGGGGAGCTGTTTTTT. Translation: CASTRGQTTGELFF.

The chain has TRBV2 and TRBJ2-1; tentative D call: TRBD1 (6 bases). The CDR3 has 14 residues. Trimming took 4 bases from V and 5 from J, leaving 12 bases between them. From germline, CDR1 is SNHLY and CDR2 FYNNEI. CDR3 residues: CASSGGTRNNEQFF. DNA of the CDR3: TGTGCCAGCAGTGGGGGGACAAGGAACAATGAGCAGTTCTTC.

This clone was counted between two and nine times. The same CDR3 can be traced to other DNA sequences in this sample. J is TRBJ2-7 and V is TRBV7-9; unclear D gene. This CDR3 is 11 amino acids long. Trimming shortened V by 5 bases and J by 3 bases, and 5 bases separated the two germline ends. CDR1 and CDR2 (germline): SEHNR, FQNEAQ (reference sequence). The CDR3 spells CASSPNYEQYF. Written as DNA, the CDR3 is TGTGCCAGCAGCCCTAACTACGAGCAGTACTTC.

Of note for this clone: This sample includes further DNA sequences coding for the same CDR3. The chain carries TRBV19 and TRBJ2-7, with D uncertain. Trimming shortened V by 2 bases and J by 1 base, and 6 bases separated the two germline ends. The CDR3 has 13 residues. Germline V CDR1 and CDR2: LNHDA, SQIVND (reference sequence). CDR3 protein: CASSITRSYEQYF. The CDR3 coding sequence is TGTGCCAGTAGTATAACCAGATCCTACGAGCAGTACTTC.

This clone occurred a few times. This rearrangement joins TRBV20-1 to TRBJ1-2, with D perhaps TRBD1 (5 bases). This CDR3 contains 11 residues. Germline CDR1 is DFQATT and CDR2 is SNEGSKA (reference sequence). Trimming took 4 bases from V and 8 from J, leaving 11 bases between them. The CDR3 DNA is TGCAGTGCTAAGGGGATTGGAGGCTACACCTTC. Translating gives CSAKGIGGYTF.

This clone has only a few counts. This chain uses TRBV30 with TRBJ2-1, with 7 positions matching TRBD1. V lost 0 bases to trimming and J lost 7 bases; unmatched junction nucleotides: 9. CDR1 and CDR2 from the germline V gene are GTSNPN and SVGIG (reference sequence). There are 15 residues in the CDR3. The CDR3 DNA reads as TGTGCCTGGAGTGTTGGCGCAGGGGGTCGAAATGAGCAGTTCTTC. Amino acids: CAWSVGAGGRNEQFF.

The chain recombines TRBV15 with TRBJ2-7, with no clear D. Trimming took off 0 bases at V and 4 bases at J, with 10 bases between the two ends. The CDR3 loop spans 14 amino acids. The germline V gene encodes CDR1 LNHNV and CDR2 YYDKDF (reference sequence). The CDR3 nucleotides are TGTGCCACCAGCAGAGATCGAGTTTCGTACGAGCAGTACTTC. Amino acid sequence: CATSRDRVSYEQYF. Filled out from reference TRBV15 and TRBJ2-7, the complete variable domain reads DAMVIQNPRYQVTQFGKPVTLSCSQTLNHNVMYWYQQKSSQAPKLLFHYYDKDFNNEADTPDNFQSRRPNTSFCFLDIRSPGLGDTAMYLCATSRDRVSYEQYFGPGTRLTVT.

The rearrangement links TRBV18 to TRBJ2-1; possibly TRBD2 for D (5 bases). Looked up from germline, CDR1 is KGHSH and CDR2 is LQKENI. CDR3 length equals 15 residues. V lost 6 bases, J lost 5 bases, and 17 bases lay in between. The chain's CDR3 is CASSDFLAPDNEQFF. The CDR3 DNA sequence: TGTGCCAGCTCGGACTTCTTGGCTCCTGACAATGAGCAGTTCTTC.

This clone was seen more than once but under ten times. The J gene is TRBJ2-1, the V gene TRBV5-1; the match to TRBD2 covers 9 bases. Unmatched junction bases numbered 2, after V lost 0 bases and J lost 4 bases. The CDR3 runs 15 residues. Germline V CDR1 and CDR2: SGHRS, YFSETQ. CDR3 in DNA: TGCGCCAGCAGCTTGGTTAGCGGGGGTTACAATGAGCAGTTCTTC. It specifies CASSLVSGGYNEQFF.

The chain employs TRBV2 and TRBJ1-5; D remains unclear. Germline V gene sequence: CDR1 SNHLY, CDR2 FYNNEI. Trimming left V 2 bases short and J 7 bases short, with 6 bases between. There are 12 residues in the CDR3. Here the CDR3 DNA reads TGTGCCAGCAGTGAAAATATCCAGCCCCAGCATTTT. This codes for CASSENIQPQHF.

This clone was detected only a few times. The chain employs TRBV7-2 and TRBJ2-7; 7 bases agree with TRBD1. The germline gives CDR1 SGHTA, CDR2 FQGNSA. With 2 bases clipped from V and 2 bases from J, the junction kept 3 bases outside the gene matches. This CDR3 comprises 14 residues. The DNA of the CDR3 is TGTGCCAGCAGCTTATCGACAGGGACCTACGAGCAGTACTTC. Protein product: CASSLSTGTYEQYF.

This clone was counted only a few times. This chain links TRBV10-3 with TRBJ2-1, with 11 bases fitting TRBD2. The CDR3 is 13 residues long. J lost 9 bases, V lost 10 bases, and 8 bases had no gene match. Germline V gives CDR1 ENHRY, CDR2 SYGVKD. The CDR3 protein is CATKLAGVGEQFF. CDR3 nucleotide sequence: TGTGCCACGAAACTAGCGGGGGTTGGTGAGCAGTTCTTC.